These 5 T cell receptor beta chains were all obtained from the same sample, sequenced in a study of T-cell memory formation after mild COVID-19. TCRdb re-derived calls from the 5' RACE reads in MiXCR, one entry per CDR3 protein. The repertoire holds fewer than 400,000 distinct CDR3 sequences, with about a sixth as singletons. Input material: PBMCs or a T cell subset sorted from them (not recorded which). Every receptor here comes from a man aged 18 to 29 who had mild COVID-19 (a few samples of this study predate the infection). Cell type and time point are not known.

The V gene is TRBV4-3, the J gene TRBJ2-1; tentatively, D is TRBD1 (6 bases). CDR1 is LGHNA and CDR2 is YSLEER in the germline V gene. The CDR3 spans 16 residues. V shed 4 bases and J shed 2 bases, with 15 bases lying between them. CDR3 amino acids: CASSLDGTRPYNEQFF. The CDR3 bases are TGCGCCAGCAGCCTAGACGGGACAAGACCCTACAATGAGCAGTTCTTC.

This clonotype showed up just a few times. The CDR3 bases are TGCGCCACCAGTACCGGGACAGGGGGCCTGGGCTACACCTTC. Amino acids: CATSTGTGGLGYTF. The chain employs TRBV5-1 and TRBJ1-2; 12 bases are shared with TRBD1. Germline-derived CDR1 and CDR2 are SGHRS and YFSETQ. Trimming took 9 bases from V and 8 from J; bases not matched to a gene: 11. CDR3 length equals 14 residues.

The table lists this clonotype with a few counts. The chain joins TRBV4-1 to TRBJ2-1; perhaps TRBD1 as D (5 bases). The CDR3 consists of 15 residues. The V end lost 1 base, the J end lost 4 bases, and 11 bases lay between the germline ends. Germline V lookup: CDR1 MGHRA, CDR2 YSYEKL. The CDR3 DNA is TGCGCCAGCAGCCAAGGCAGGGATCCTTACAATGAGCAGTTCTTC. It codes for CASSQGRDPYNEQFF.

At least ten counts were recorded for this clonotype. The V gene is TRBV5-6, the J gene TRBJ1-1, with D possibly being TRBD1 (6 bases). V gave up 2 bases and J gave up 5 bases, with 13 bases separating them. Germline CDR1 reads SGHDT; CDR2 reads YYEEEE. The length of the CDR3 is 14 residues. CDR3 loop: CASSLRARGTEAFF. The DNA for the CDR3 is TGTGCCAGCAGCTTAAGGGCCAGGGGAACTGAAGCTTTCTTT. The full variable domain, rest sourced from reference TRBV5-6 and TRBJ1-1, is DAGVTQSPTHLIKTRGQQVTLRCSPKSGHDTVSWYQQALGQGPQFIFQYYEEEERQRGNFPDRFSGHQFPNYSSELNVNALLLGDSALYLCASSLRARGTEAFFGQGTRLTVV.

The V call is TRBV6-6, the J call TRBJ2-5; 9 nucleotides match TRBD2. The CDR3 is made up of 13 amino acids. CDR1 MNHNY and CDR2 SVGAGI come from the germline V gene (reference sequence). V shed 6 bases, J shed 3 bases, and the junction held 2 bases outside the gene matches. CDR3 region: CASRRGGEETQYF. The CDR3 region has the DNA TGTGCCAGCAGGCGCGGGGGGGAAGAGACCCAGTACTTC.